This T cell receptor beta chain was retrieved from a study of tumor and adjacent non-tumor tissue in lung cancer. Three rounds of nested PCR, following a modified ARM-PCR protocol, produced the TCRbeta library. TCRdb redid the calling of the multiplex PCR reads with MiXCR, one entry per CDR3 protein. The sample shows over 130,000 distinct CDR3 sequences, around 65% of them seen only once. Germline assignment: CDR1 SGHAT and CDR2 FQNNGV. The CDR3 has 16 amino acids. The template was RNA from unsorted bulk tissue. This TCR was sampled from a man in his 60s with small cell lung cancer. The sequenced material came from lung tumor tissue. The V and J genes are TRBV11-2 and TRBJ2-3; possibly TRBD2 for D (6 bases). Here the CDR3 DNA reads TGTACCACCATCTCAACTCTAGGAGGGGAAACAGATACGCAGTATTTT. The encoded protein is CTTISTLGGETDTQYF.